A few counts support the clone carrying this T cell receptor beta chain. Antigen specificity is unknown. The data stem from a study of T-cell reconstitution after alpha-beta-depleted transplantation in children. The TCRbeta library incorporated unique molecular identifiers. TCRdb reprocessed the PCR reads via MiXCR and lists one record per CDR3 protein. Among hundreds of thousands of distinct CDR3 sequences listed, roughly 13% were seen once. The germline CDR1 and CDR2 sequences are LGHDT and YNNKEL (reference sequence). After removal of 6 bases from V and 6 bases from J, the junction contained 5 bases not matched to a gene. The CDR3 sequence is 15 residues long. Broader study findings: There were some patients whose high TCRbeta diversity at day 60 came from surviving recipient T cells and thymic progenitors. T cells produced anew were the main source of T-cell counts and diversity one year after transplant. Reported findings indicate that, about two months after transplant, alpha-beta T cells came from several hundred expanded clones, which were derived from non-depleted graft cells.

The J gene is TRBJ2-1, the V gene TRBV3-1, with TRBD2 matching 13 bases. This TCR was recovered from a girl aged 2-15 years with congenital amegakaryocytic thrombocytopenia, due to receive a stem cell transplant. The source was PBMCs, collected before TCRalphabeta/CD19-depleted stem cell transplant. This CDR3 is CASRPWTSGSNEQFF. In DNA form, the CDR3 reads TGTGCCAGCAGACCGTGGACTAGCGGGAGCAATGAGCAGTTCTTC.